These 18 T cell receptor beta chains were sequenced from one sample in a study of response to subunit inactivated influenza vaccine. Each CDR3 protein is one row after TCRdb ran MiXCR on the RT-PCR reads. This sample carries some 500,000 distinct CDR3 sequences, roughly 23% of them seen once, and the ten largest clones take under 2.5%. The material sequenced was CD4+ T cells sorted from PBMCs, taken 5 days after vaccination. These receptor sequences come from a man aged 45-65 years who received an inactivated influenza vaccine.

This chain connects TRBV2 to TRBJ2-1; D might be TRBD1 (6 bases). This CDR3 region has 12 residues. V dropped 7 bases and J dropped 5 bases, with 9 bases sitting between them. Germline V gene sequence: CDR1 SNHLY, CDR2 FYNNEI. CDR3 loop: CASNRVNNEQFF. The CDR3 DNA reads as TGTGCCAGCAACAGGGTGAACAATGAGCAGTTCTTC. Together with reference TRBV2 and TRBJ2-1, the CDR3 gives the full variable domain: EPEVTQTPSHQVTQMGQEVILRCVPISNHLYFYWYRQILGQKVEFLVSFYNNEISEKSEIFDDQFSVERPDGSNFTLKIRSTKLEDSAMYFCASNRVNNEQFFGPGTRLTVL.

In this sample, this clonotype turned up many times. V is TRBV12-3 or TRBV12-4 and J is TRBJ1-3; D gene uncertain. V was trimmed by 1 base and J by 3 bases, leaving 10 bases between them. The CDR3 length is 15 residues. The DNA of the CDR3 is TGTGCCAGCAGTTTAGTTCCTTTCCGTGGAAACACCATATATTTT. Its translation: CASSLVPFRGNTIYF.

This chain uses TRBV28 with TRBJ1-4, with 8 positions matching TRBD1. V shed 2 bases, J shed 3 bases, and the junction held 5 bases outside the gene matches. CDR1 is MDHEN, CDR2 SYDVKM, per germline. The CDR3 is made up of 16 amino acids. The CDR3 spells CASSLPQGAANEKLFF. The CDR3 DNA sequence: TGTGCCAGCAGTTTACCCCAGGGGGCTGCTAATGAAAAACTGTTTTTT.

This clonotype was seen at least ten times. The chain uses TRBV12-3 or TRBV12-4 and TRBJ2-5; D perhaps matches TRBD2 (7 bases). V was shortened by 3 bases and J by 4 bases, with 15 bases between the two germline ends. This CDR3 is 15 amino acids long. CDR3 nucleotides: TGTGCCAGCAGTTTCGGTGGACTAGGGGGAGAGACCCAGTACTTC. Translating gives CASSFGGLGGETQYF.

This chain links TRBV20-1 with TRBJ2-7, with 8 bases identical to TRBD1. Trimming cost V 0 bases and J 6 bases; bases outside gene matches: 13. Per germline, CDR1 DFQATT and CDR2 SNEGSKA (reference sequence). The CDR3 loop spans 16 amino acids. The CDR3 region is CSARDLRQGLSGEQYF. CDR3 nucleotides: TGCAGTGCTAGAGATCTTCGACAGGGGCTATCGGGCGAGCAGTACTTC.

This clonotype was detected only a few times. J is TRBJ2-7 and V is TRBV25-1, with D tentatively TRBD2 (7 bases). The CDR3 is 15 amino acids. The germline V gene has CDR1 MGHDK and CDR2 SYGVNS. V was trimmed by 3 bases and J by 1 base, leaving 13 bases between them. The CDR3 DNA is TGTGCCAGCAGTGACGGGGGGACACTATCCTACGAGCAGTACTTC. Its protein product is CASSDGGTLSYEQYF.

A few counts support this clonotype. J is TRBJ1-5 and V is TRBV12-3 or TRBV12-4; a possible D gene is TRBD1 (5 bases). V shed 3 bases and J shed 2 bases, with 11 bases lying between them. CDR3 length equals 15 residues. The CDR3 protein is CASSFWGKGNQPQHF. The CDR3 DNA sequence: TGTGCCAGCAGTTTCTGGGGGAAGGGCAATCAGCCCCAGCATTTT.

The chain links TRBV20-1 to TRBJ2-3, with 11 bases that match TRBD2. The CDR3 consists of 14 residues. Trimming at V came to 3 bases and at J to 4 bases, leaving 3 bases not matched to a gene. CDR1 and CDR2 (germline): DFQATT, SNEGSKA (reference sequence). In DNA, the CDR3 is TGCAGTGCTAGGACTAGCGGGATCCCAGATACGCAGTATTTT. Translation: CSARTSGIPDTQYF.

This clonotype occurred many times. The V call is TRBV29-1, the J call TRBJ1-1; 8 bases fit TRBD1. Trimming cost V 3 bases and J 5 bases; bases outside gene matches: 5. Per the germline V gene, CDR1 is SQVTM and CDR2 is ANQGSEA. There are 13 residues in the CDR3. This CDR3 reads CSVEFRGQTEAFF. In DNA form, the CDR3 reads TGCAGCGTTGAGTTCAGGGGGCAGACTGAAGCTTTCTTT.

The V and J genes are TRBV4-2 and TRBJ2-5; no firm D call. The CDR3 runs to 15 residues. In germline, CDR1 is LGHNA, CDR2 YNFKEQ. The V gene lost 0 bases and the J gene lost 5 bases, with 13 bases spanning the gap. CDR3: CASSQEHDPQETQYF. DNA for the CDR3: TGTGCCAGCAGCCAAGAGCACGACCCCCAGGAGACCCAGTACTTC.

The V and J genes are TRBV20-1 and TRBJ1-1; no definite D call. Per the germline V gene, CDR1 is DFQATT and CDR2 is SNEGSKA (reference sequence). The CDR3 loop spans 15 amino acids. The V and J ends lost 0 bases and 0 bases respectively, with 11 bases between them. The CDR3 loop reads CSARDTVSMNTEAFF. CDR3 nucleotides: TGCAGTGCTAGAGATACCGTTTCGATGAACACTGAAGCTTTCTTT.

The genes are TRBV6-2 or TRBV6-3 and TRBJ2-1, with 14 bases that match TRBD2. Losses at the gene ends were 6 bases for V and 11 bases for J; bases not matched to a gene: 9. CDR1 is MNHEY and CDR2 is SVGEGT in the germline V gene. The CDR3 consists of 15 residues. The CDR3 nucleotides are TGTGCCAGCAGCACCTGGACTAGCGGGGGGTCCCAGCAGTTCTTC. This sequence encodes CASSTWTSGGSQQFF.

The V call is TRBV10-3, the J call TRBJ2-7; TRBD1 is a possible D gene (5 bases). Germline V gene data show CDR1 as ENHRY and CDR2 as SYGVKD. V was trimmed by 8 bases and J by 2 bases, leaving 16 bases between them. This CDR3 contains 14 residues. The CDR3 loop reads CAISGGLDTYEQYF. CDR3 in DNA: TGTGCCATCTCGGGTGGATTGGACACCTACGAGCAGTACTTC.

The chain couples TRBV6-1 to TRBJ1-2; D might be TRBD1 (5 bases). The CDR3 totals 17 residues. V was pared by 6 bases and J by 1 base, with 21 bases between. CDR1 MNHNS and CDR2 SASEGT come from the germline V gene. In nucleotides, the CDR3 is TGTGCCAGCAGCAAGAGAGGAGGGGCGGAGATTAACTATGGCTACACCTTC. It translates to CASSKRGGAEINYGYTF.

The chain has TRBV2 and TRBJ2-3; TRBD2 might be the D (5 bases). In germline, CDR1 is SNHLY, CDR2 FYNNEI. The length of the CDR3 is 13 residues. V lost 9 bases and J lost 1, with 11 bases in between. CDR3 in amino acids: CASTGGGTDTQYF. The CDR3 DNA reads as TGTGCCAGTACCGGAGGAGGCACAGATACGCAGTATTTT.

This clonotype occurred a few times. The V and J genes are TRBV20-1 and TRBJ2-5; possibly TRBD1 for D (6 bases). Deletions cut 4 bases from V and 1 base from J, with 13 bases between. The CDR3 spans 14 residues. Germline CDR1 DFQATT, CDR2 SNEGSKA (reference sequence). CDR3 nucleotide sequence: TGCAGTGCTACAGGGGAAGGGGTCCAAGAGACCCAGTACTTC. This sequence encodes CSATGEGVQETQYF.

The gene calls are TRBV24-1 and TRBJ2-7; 7 nucleotides match TRBD1. The CDR3 runs to 13 residues. With V trimmed by 3 bases and J by 2 bases, 0 bases remained unmatched. Germline V CDR1 and CDR2: KGHDR, SFDVKD. The CDR3 DNA reads as TGTGCCACCAGTGATGGGACAGCCTACGAGCAGTACTTC. Translation gives CATSDGTAYEQYF.

V is TRBV7-8 and J is TRBJ2-1, with D unresolved. V was clipped by 5 bases and J by 4 bases, with 12 bases between them. Germline V gene sequence: CDR1 SGHVS, CDR2 FQNEAQ. The CDR3 spans 14 residues. CDR3 amino acids: CASSTRRVYNEQFF. CDR3 coding DNA: TGTGCCAGCAGCACCCGTCGGGTTTACAATGAGCAGTTCTTC.